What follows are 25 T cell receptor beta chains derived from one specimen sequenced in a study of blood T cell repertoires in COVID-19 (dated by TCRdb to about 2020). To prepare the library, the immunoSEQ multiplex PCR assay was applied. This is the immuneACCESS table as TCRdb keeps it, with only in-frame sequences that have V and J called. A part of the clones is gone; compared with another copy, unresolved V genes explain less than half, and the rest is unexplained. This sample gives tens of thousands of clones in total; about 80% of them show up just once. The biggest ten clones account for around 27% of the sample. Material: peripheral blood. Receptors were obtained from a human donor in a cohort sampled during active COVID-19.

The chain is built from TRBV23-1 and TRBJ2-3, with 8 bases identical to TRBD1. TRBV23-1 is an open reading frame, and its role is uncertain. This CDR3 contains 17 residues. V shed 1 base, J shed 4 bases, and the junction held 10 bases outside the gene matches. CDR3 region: CASSQLSDRVRADTQYF. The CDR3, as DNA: TGCGCCAGCAGTCAATTGTCGGACAGGGTAAGAGCAGATACGCAGTATTTT.

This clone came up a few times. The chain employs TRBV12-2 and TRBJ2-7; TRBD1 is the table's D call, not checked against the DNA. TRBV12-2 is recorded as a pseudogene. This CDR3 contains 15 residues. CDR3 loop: CASRLAKTGRYEQYF. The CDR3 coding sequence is TGTGCAAGTCGCTTAGCAAAGACAGGCCGTTACGAGCAGTACTTC.

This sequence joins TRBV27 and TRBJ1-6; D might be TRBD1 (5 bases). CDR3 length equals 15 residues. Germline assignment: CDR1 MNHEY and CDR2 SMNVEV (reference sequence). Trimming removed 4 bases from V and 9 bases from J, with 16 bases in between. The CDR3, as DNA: TGTGCCAGCAGTTGGGGGAGGGGTCAAGTTTCACCCCTCCACTTT. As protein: CASSWGRGQVSPLHF.

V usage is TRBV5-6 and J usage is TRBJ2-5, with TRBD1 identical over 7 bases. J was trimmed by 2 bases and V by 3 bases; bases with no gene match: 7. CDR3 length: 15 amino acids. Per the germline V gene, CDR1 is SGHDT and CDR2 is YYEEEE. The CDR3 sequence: CASSWRRQGQETQYF. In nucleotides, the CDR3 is TGTGCCAGCAGCTGGCGGCGACAGGGACAAGAGACCCAGTACTTC.

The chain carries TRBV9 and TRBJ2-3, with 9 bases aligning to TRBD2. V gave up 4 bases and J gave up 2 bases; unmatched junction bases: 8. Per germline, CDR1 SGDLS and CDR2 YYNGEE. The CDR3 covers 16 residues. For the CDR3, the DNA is TGTGCCAGCAGCACCTTAGCGGGGGCCAACACAGATACGCAGTATTTT. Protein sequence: CASSTLAGANTDTQYF.

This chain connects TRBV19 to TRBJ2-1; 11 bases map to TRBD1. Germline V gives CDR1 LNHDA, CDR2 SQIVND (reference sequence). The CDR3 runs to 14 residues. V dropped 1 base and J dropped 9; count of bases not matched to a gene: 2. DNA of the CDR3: TGTGCCAGTAGTATAGGGACAGGGGGCAGTGAGCAGTTCTTC. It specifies CASSIGTGGSEQFF.

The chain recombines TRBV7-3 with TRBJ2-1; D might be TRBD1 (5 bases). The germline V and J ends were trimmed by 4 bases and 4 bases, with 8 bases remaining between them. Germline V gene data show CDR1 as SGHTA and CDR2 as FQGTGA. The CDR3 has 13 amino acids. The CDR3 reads CASSSGIYNEQFF. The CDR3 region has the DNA TGTGCCAGCAGCTCAGGGATTTACAATGAGCAGTTCTTC.

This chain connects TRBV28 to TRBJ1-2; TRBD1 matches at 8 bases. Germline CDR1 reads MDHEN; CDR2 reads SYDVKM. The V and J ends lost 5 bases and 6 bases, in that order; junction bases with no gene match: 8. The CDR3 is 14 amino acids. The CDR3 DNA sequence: TGTGCCAGCAGTCCCCCCGGACAGGGACATGGCTACACCTTC. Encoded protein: CASSPPGQGHGYTF.

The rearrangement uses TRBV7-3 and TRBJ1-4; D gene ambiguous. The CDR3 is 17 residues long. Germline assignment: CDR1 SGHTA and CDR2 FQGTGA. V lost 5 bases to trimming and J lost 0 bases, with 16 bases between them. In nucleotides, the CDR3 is TGTGCCAGCAGCCCTACCCACCCAAGCGCAACTAATGAAAAACTGTTTTTT. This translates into CASSPTHPSATNEKLFF.

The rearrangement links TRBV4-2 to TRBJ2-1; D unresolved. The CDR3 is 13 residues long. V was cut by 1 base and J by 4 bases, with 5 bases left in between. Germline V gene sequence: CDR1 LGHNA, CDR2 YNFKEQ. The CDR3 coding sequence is TGTGCCAGCAGCCAAGCAGGATACAATGAGCAGTTCTTC. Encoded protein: CASSQAGYNEQFF.

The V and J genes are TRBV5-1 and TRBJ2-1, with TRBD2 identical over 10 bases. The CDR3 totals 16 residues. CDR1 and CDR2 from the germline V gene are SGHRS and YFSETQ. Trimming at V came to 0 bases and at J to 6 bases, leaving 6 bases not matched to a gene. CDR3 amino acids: CASSLAGTSVSNEQFF. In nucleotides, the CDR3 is TGCGCCAGCAGCTTGGCCGGGACTAGCGTGTCCAATGAGCAGTTCTTC. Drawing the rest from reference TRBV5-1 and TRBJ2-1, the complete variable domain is KAGVTQTPRYLIKTRGQQVTLSCSPISGHRSVSWYQQTPGQGLQFLFEYFSETQRNKGNFPGRFSGRQFSNSRSEMNVSTLELGDSALYLCASSLAGTSVSNEQFFGPGTRLTVL.

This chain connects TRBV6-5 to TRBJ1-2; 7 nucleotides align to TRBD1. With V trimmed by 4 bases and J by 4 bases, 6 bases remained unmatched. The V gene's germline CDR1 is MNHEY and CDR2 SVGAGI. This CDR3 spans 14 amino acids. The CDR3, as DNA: TGTGCCAGCAGTTCGCTTACAGGGGTCTATGGCTACACCTTC. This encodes CASSSLTGVYGYTF.

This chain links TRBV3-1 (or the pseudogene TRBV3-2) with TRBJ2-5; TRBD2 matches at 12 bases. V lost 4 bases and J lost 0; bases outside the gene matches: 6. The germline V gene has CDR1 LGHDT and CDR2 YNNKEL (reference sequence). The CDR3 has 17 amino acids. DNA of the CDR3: TGTGCCAGCAGCCCGACTAGCGGGGGTCCGTACCAAGAGACCCAGTACTTC. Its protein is CASSPTSGGPYQETQYF.

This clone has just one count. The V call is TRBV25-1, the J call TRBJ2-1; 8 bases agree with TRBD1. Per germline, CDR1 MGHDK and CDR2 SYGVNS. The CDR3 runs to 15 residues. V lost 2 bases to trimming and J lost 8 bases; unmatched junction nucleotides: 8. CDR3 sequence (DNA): TGTGCCAGCAGTGAACTCCAGGGGGCGTCCCATGAGCAGTTCTTC. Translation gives CASSELQGASHEQFF.

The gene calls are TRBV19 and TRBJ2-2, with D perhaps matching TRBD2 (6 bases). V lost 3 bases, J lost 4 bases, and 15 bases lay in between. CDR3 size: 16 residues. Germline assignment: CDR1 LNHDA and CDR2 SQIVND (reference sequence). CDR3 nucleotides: TGTGCCAGTAGTATTAGCGGCGCAAACCCCACCGGGGAGCTGTTTTTT. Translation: CASSISGANPTGELFF.

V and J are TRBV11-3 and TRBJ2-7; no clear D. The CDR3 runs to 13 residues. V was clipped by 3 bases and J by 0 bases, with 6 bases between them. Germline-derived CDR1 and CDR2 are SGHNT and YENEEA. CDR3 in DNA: TGTGCCAGCAGCTTCCCTAGCTCCTACGAGCAGTACTTC. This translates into CASSFPSSYEQYF.

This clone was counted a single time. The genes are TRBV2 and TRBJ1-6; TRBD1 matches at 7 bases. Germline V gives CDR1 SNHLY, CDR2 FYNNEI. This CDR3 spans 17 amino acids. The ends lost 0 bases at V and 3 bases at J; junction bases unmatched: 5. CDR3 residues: CASSEAWPGGYNSPLHF. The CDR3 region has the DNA TGTGCCAGCAGTGAAGCTTGGCCAGGGGGCTATAATTCACCCCTCCACTTT.

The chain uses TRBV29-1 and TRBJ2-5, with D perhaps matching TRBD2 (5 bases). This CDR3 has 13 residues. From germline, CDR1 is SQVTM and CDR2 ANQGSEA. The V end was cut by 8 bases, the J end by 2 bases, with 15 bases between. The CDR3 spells CSFRRVQQETQYF. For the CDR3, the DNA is TGCAGCTTTAGGCGGGTACAGCAAGAGACCCAGTACTTC.

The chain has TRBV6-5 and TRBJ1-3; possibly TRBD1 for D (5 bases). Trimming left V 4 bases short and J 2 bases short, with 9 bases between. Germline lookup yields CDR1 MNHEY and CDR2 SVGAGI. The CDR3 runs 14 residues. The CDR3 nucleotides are TGTGCCAGCAGTTCTCCAGGGACTGGAAACACCATATATTTT. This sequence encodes CASSSPGTGNTIYF.

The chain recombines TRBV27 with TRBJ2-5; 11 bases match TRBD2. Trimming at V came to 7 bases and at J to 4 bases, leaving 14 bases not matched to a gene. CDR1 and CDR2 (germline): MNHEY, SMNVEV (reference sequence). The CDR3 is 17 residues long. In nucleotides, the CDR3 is TGTGCCAGCAAGATAAACAACCTAGCGGGGGGACTAGAGACCCAGTACTTC. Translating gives CASKINNLAGGLETQYF.

CDR3 nucleotide sequence: TGTGCCAGTAGTGCTACAGGGACCCAGTACTTC. Protein sequence: CASSATGTQYF. The rearrangement links TRBV19 to TRBJ2-5, with D possibly matching TRBD1 (5 bases). The CDR3 spans 11 residues. Germline loops: CDR1 LNHDA, CDR2 SQIVND (reference sequence). Trimming removed 5 bases from V and 7 bases from J, with 8 bases in between.

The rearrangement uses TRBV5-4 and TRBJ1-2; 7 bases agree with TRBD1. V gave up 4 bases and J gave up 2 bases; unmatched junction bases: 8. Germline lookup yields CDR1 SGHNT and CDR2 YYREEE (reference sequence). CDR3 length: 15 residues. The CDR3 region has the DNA TGTGCCAGCAGCCCCCATGGACAGGCAAACTATGGCTACACCTTC. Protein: CASSPHGQANYGYTF.

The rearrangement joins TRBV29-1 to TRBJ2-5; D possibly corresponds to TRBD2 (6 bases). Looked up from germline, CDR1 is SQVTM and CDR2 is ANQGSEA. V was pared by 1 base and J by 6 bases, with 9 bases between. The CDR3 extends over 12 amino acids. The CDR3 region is CSVEVGGKTQYF. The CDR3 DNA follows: TGCAGCGTTGAAGTGGGGGGAAAGACCCAGTACTTC.

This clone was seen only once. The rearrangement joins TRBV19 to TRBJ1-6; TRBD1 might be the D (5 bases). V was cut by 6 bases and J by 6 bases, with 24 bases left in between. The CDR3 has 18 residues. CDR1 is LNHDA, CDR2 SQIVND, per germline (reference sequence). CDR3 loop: CASRTGGTPRDGNSPLHF. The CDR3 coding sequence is TGTGCCAGTAGAACGGGCGGGACGCCTCGCGATGGTAATTCACCCCTCCACTTT.

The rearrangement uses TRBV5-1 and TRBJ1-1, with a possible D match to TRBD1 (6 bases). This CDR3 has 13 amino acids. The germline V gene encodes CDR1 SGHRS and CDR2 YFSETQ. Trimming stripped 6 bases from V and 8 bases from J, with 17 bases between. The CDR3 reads CASTYQDSSEAFF. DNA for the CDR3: TGCGCCAGCACCTATCAGGACAGCTCGGAAGCTTTCTTT.